A selection of T cell receptor beta chains follows, all from one sample in a study of blood T cell repertoires in COVID-19. Sequencing used immunoSEQ multiplex PCR; TCRdb keeps in-frame clones, though not all of them. The sample includes over 200,000 clones, more than 75% seen only once; the top ten take 5.9%. The specimen was peripheral blood. The source of these receptors is an elderly man with acute or convalescent COVID-19. Each CDR3 is given with its conserved first and last residue. Fields, in order: V gene, J gene, clone size, D gene, CDR3 length, CDR3 protein, CDR3 DNA. A D gene is named only where the DNA matches it firmly. A clone size is listed for some rows: how often the clone was seen (once, few, many), or a class if it is expanded.

V: TRBV5-1; J: TRBJ2-3; size: -; D: TRBD2; length: 14; CDR3: CASSFTLGGGDQYF; DNA: TGCGCCAGCAGCTTCACCCTGGGGGGGGGAGATCAGTATTTT
V: TRBV6-1; J: TRBJ1-2; size: few; D: -; length: 18; CDR3: CASSESPRGLNWGYGYTF; DNA: TGTGCCAGCAGTGAATCACCCCGGGGATTAAACTGGGGCTATGGCTACACCTTC
V: TRBV7-2; J: TRBJ2-2; size: -; D: TRBD2; length: 15; CDR3: CASSLVAGNTGELFF; DNA: TGTGCCAGCAGCTTAGTAGCGGGGAACACCGGGGAGCTGTTTTTT
V: TRBV18; J: TRBJ2-1; size: -; D: -; length: 14; CDR3: CASSGLGLGAEKFF; DNA: TGTGCCAGCTCAGGTCTTGGACTGGGGGCAGAAAAGTTCTTC
V: TRBV2; J: TRBJ2-1; size: -; D: TRBD1; length: 13; CDR3: CASSEEGAHEQFF; DNA: TGTGCCAGCAGTGAAGAGGGGGCGCATGAGCAGTTCTTC
V: TRBV12-3/TRBV12-4; J: TRBJ2-5; size: -; D: -; length: 13; CDR3: CASSLRGQETQYF; DNA: TGTGCCAGCAGTTTAAGGGGGCAAGAGACCCAGTACTTC
V: TRBV5-3; J: TRBJ2-5; size: few; D: TRBD1; length: 17; CDR3: CARSLVKRCRGQETQYF; DNA: TGTGCCAGAAGCTTGGTCAAAAGATGCAGGGGGCAGGAGACCCAGTACTTC
V: TRBV7-3; J: TRBJ2-5; size: -; D: TRBD1; length: 12; CDR3: CASSTLGQGLHF; DNA: TGTGCCAGCAGCACACTGGGACAGGGTCTCCACTTC
V: TRBV18; J: TRBJ2-2; size: -; D: TRBD1; length: 15; CDR3: CASSPPTGAPGELFF; DNA: TGTGCCAGCTCACCACCCACAGGGGCCCCCGGGGAGCTGTTTTTT
V: TRBV5-4; J: TRBJ1-2; size: -; D: -; length: 15; CDR3: CASTKSDGGIIDYTF; DNA: TGTGCCAGCACCAAATCCGATGGAGGGATAATTGACTACACCTTC
V: TRBV6-2/TRBV6-3; J: TRBJ1-5; size: -; D: -; length: 15; CDR3: CASSYSRDSNQPQHF; DNA: TGTGCCAGCAGTTACTCTCGGGATAGCAATCAGCCCCAGCATTTT
V: TRBV9; J: TRBJ2-5; size: -; D: -; length: 14; CDR3: CASSSQRVGETQYF; DNA: TGTGCCAGCAGCTCCCAACGGGTCGGAGAGACCCAGTACTTC
V: TRBV24-1; J: TRBJ2-1; size: -; D: TRBD2; length: 15; CDR3: CATSDLQAGVDEQFF; DNA: TGTGCCACCAGTGATTTGCAAGCGGGAGTTGACGAGCAGTTCTTC
V: TRBV4-1; J: TRBJ2-7; size: once; D: TRBD2; length: 15; CDR3: CASSQAGTSGYEQYF; DNA: TGCGCCAGCAGCCAGGCCGGGACTAGCGGATACGAGCAGTACTTC
V: TRBV2; J: TRBJ2-1; size: -; D: TRBD2; length: 14; CDR3: CASRSGGPYNEQFF; DNA: TGTGCCAGCAGGTCGGGAGGGCCTTACAATGAGCAGTTCTTC
V: TRBV7-9; J: TRBJ2-6; size: -; D: TRBD1; length: 17; CDR3: CASSRGQPHTGANVLTF; DNA: TGTGCCAGCAGTCGGGGACAGCCCCACACTGGGGCCAACGTCCTGACTTTC
V: TRBV19; J: TRBJ1-1; size: -; D: -; length: 15; CDR3: CASSYVGVLWTEAFF; DNA: TGTGCCAGTTCCTATGTCGGGGTTTTGTGGACTGAAGCTTTCTTT
V: TRBV11-2; J: TRBJ2-5; size: -; D: -; length: 13; CDR3: CASSLGLAETQYF; DNA: TGTGCCAGCAGCTTAGGTCTAGCGGAGACCCAGTACTTC
V: TRBV2; J: TRBJ2-5; size: -; D: TRBD1; length: 15; CDR3: CASRADRGLQETQYF; DNA: TGTGCCAGCAGGGCGGACAGGGGGCTCCAAGAGACCCAGTACTTC
V: TRBV21-1; J: TRBJ1-1; size: -; D: -; length: 16; CDR3: CASSKVLGGVNTEAFF; DNA: TGTGCCAGCAGCAAAGTCTTGGGAGGGGTGAACACTGAAGCTTTCTTT
V: TRBV6-5; J: TRBJ1-6; size: once; D: -; length: 13; CDR3: CASSYAYREPLHF; DNA: TGTGCCAGCAGTTACGCATACAGGGAACCCCTCCACTTT
V: TRBV10-3; J: TRBJ1-1; size: -; D: TRBD1; length: 13; CDR3: CATTRQGATEAFF; DNA: TGTGCCACCACACGACAGGGGGCCACTGAAGCTTTCTTT
V: TRBV7-2; J: TRBJ2-2; size: -; D: TRBD2; length: 14; CDR3: CASKAGGRSGELFF; DNA: TGTGCCAGTAAGGCGGGAGGGCGCTCCGGGGAGCTGTTTTTT
V: TRBV10-2; J: TRBJ2-7; size: -; D: -; length: 13; CDR3: CASRSSGSYEQYF; DNA: TGCGCCAGCAGGTCGAGCGGCTCCTACGAGCAGTACTTC
V: TRBV4-2; J: TRBJ2-3; size: few; D: -; length: 16; CDR3: CASSLGEAGKGDTQYF; DNA: TGTGCCAGCAGCCTCGGGGAGGCCGGTAAGGGAGATACGCAGTATTTT
V: TRBV3-1/TRBV3-2; J: TRBJ2-6; size: -; D: TRBD1; length: 19; CDR3: CASSRNRDRMTSGANVLTF; DNA: TGTGCCAGCAGCCGCAACCGGGACAGGATGACCTCTGGGGCCAACGTCCTGACTTTC
V: TRBV11-3; J: TRBJ2-1; size: -; D: TRBD2; length: 15; CDR3: CASSPGSGRADEQFF; DNA: TGTGCCAGCAGCCCGGGGAGCGGGAGGGCCGATGAGCAGTTCTTC
V: TRBV7-6; J: TRBJ2-5; size: -; D: -; length: 11; CDR3: CASSRSETQYF; DNA: TGTGCCAGCAGCCGGTCGGAGACCCAGTACTTC
V: TRBV7-8; J: TRBJ2-3; size: -; D: TRBD2; length: 15; CDR3: CASSLGLAGTDTQYF; DNA: TGTGCCAGCAGCTTAGGACTAGCTGGCACAGATACGCAGTATTTT
V: TRBV7-9; J: TRBJ2-1; size: -; D: TRBD1; length: 14; CDR3: CASSWGQGVYEQFF; DNA: TGTGCCAGCAGCTGGGGACAGGGTGTTTATGAGCAGTTCTTC
V: TRBV7-9; J: TRBJ2-5; size: few; D: -; length: 15; CDR3: CASSPLAAAQGTQYF; DNA: TGTGCCAGCAGCCCGTTAGCGGCAGCTCAGGGGACCCAGTACTTC
V: TRBV28; J: TRBJ1-1; size: -; D: -; length: 10; CDR3: CASSREEAFF; DNA: TGTGCCAGCAGCCGCGAGGAAGCTTTCTTT
V: TRBV5-1; J: TRBJ1-1; size: -; D: -; length: 14; CDR3: CASSPGGVNTEAFF; DNA: TGCGCCAGCAGTCCGGGGGGAGTGAACACTGAAGCTTTCTTT
V: TRBV20-1; J: TRBJ2-7; size: -; D: -; length: 11; CDR3: CSAISPFEQYF; DNA: TGCAGTGCTATATCCCCCTTTGAGCAGTACTTC
V: TRBV30; J: TRBJ1-6; size: few; D: TRBD1; length: 14; CDR3: CAWSVTGANSPLHF; DNA: TGTGCCTGGAGTGTCACAGGGGCTAATTCACCCCTCCACTTT
V: TRBV23-1; J: TRBJ2-3; size: -; D: TRBD2; length: 17; CDR3: CASSGTGTSDYTDTQYF; DNA: TGCGCCAGCAGCGGGACCGGGACTAGCGACTACACAGATACGCAGTATTTT
V: TRBV19; J: TRBJ2-1; size: -; D: -; length: 12; CDR3: CASSQIPGEQFF; DNA: TGTGCCAGTAGTCAGATACCGGGTGAGCAGTTCTTC
V: TRBV6-6; J: TRBJ2-7; size: -; D: TRBD2; length: 14; CDR3: CASSPTSGAYEQYF; DNA: TGTGCCAGCAGCCCTACTAGCGGGGCCTACGAGCAGTACTTC
V: TRBV27; J: TRBJ1-5; size: -; D: TRBD1; length: 16; CDR3: CASRPGTGDSNQPQHF; DNA: TGTGCCAGCAGACCTGGGACAGGGGATAGCAATCAGCCCCAGCATTTT
V: TRBV24-1; J: TRBJ1-5; size: -; D: -; length: 14; CDR3: CATSEYDSRQPQHF; DNA: TGTGCCACCAGTGAGTACGACAGTCGCCAGCCCCAGCATTTT
V: TRBV2; J: TRBJ2-2; size: few; D: TRBD1; length: 15; CDR3: CASSPRDRATGELFF; DNA: TGTGCCAGCAGTCCCCGGGACAGGGCCACCGGGGAGCTGTTTTTT